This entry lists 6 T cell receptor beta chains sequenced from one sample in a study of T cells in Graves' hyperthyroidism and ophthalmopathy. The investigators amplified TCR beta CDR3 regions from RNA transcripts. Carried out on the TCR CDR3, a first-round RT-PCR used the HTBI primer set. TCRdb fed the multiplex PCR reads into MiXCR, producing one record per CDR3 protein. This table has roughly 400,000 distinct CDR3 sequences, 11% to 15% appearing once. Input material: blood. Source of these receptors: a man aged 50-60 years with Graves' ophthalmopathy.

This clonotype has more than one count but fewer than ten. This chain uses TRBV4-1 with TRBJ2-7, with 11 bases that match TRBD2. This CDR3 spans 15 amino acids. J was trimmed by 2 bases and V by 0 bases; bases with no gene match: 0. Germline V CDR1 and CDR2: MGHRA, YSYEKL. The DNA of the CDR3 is TGCGCCAGCAGCCAAGAGGGACTAGCGGCCTACGAGCAGTACTTC. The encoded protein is CASSQEGLAAYEQYF.

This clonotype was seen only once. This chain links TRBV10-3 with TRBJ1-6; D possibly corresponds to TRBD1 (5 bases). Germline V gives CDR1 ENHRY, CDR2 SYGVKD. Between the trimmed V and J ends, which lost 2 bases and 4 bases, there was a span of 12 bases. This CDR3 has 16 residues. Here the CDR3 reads CAISEGGTEYNSPLHF. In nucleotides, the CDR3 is TGTGCCATCAGTGAGGGCGGGACTGAGTATAATTCACCCCTCCACTTT.

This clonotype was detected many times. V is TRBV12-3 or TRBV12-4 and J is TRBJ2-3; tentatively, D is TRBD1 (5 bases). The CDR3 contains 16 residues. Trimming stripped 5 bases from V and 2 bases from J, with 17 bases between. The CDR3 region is CASSTQILTATDTQYF. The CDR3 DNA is TGTGCCAGCAGTACACAGATTTTGACAGCCACAGATACGCAGTATTTT.

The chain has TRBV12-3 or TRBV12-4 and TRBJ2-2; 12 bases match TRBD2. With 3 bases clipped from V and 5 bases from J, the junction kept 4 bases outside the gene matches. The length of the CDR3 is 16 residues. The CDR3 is CASSFLAGGYTGELFF. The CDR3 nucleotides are TGTGCCAGCAGTTTTCTAGCGGGAGGGTATACCGGGGAGCTGTTTTTT.

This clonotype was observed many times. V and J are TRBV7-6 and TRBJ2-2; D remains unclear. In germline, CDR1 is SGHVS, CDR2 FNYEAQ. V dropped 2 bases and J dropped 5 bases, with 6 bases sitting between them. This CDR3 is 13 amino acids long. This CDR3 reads CASSLMETGELFF. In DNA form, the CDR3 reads TGTGCCAGCAGCTTAATGGAGACCGGGGAGCTGTTTTTT.

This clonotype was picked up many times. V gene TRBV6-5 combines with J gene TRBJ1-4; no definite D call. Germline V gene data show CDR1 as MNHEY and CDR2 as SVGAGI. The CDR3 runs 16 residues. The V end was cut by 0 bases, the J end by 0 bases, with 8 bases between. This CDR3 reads CASSYSTAATNEKLFF. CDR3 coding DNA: TGTGCCAGCAGTTACTCCACGGCTGCAACTAATGAAAAACTGTTTTTT.